This T cell receptor (beta chain) stems from a study of cytomegalovirus exposure and HLA in healthy donors. This CDR3 spans 14 amino acids. Unmatched junction bases numbered 6, after V lost 5 bases and J lost 3 bases. The germline CDR1 and CDR2 sequences are LNHDA and SQIVND (reference sequence). Study-level points and caveats: Cytomegalovirus-associated status was assigned to 150 to 200 TCR beta chains. The authors judged a highly shared variant cluster likely a sequencing artifact. A later analysis linked about 17,000 TCR beta sequences to HLA alleles at 0.05 false discovery rate.

Concerning this clone: Antigen: not known.

Both 60 Vbeta primers and 13 Jbeta primers went into the PCR. The method was immunoSEQ multiplex PCR; TCRdb's version includes in-frame clones alone and lacks a portion of them. The table includes some 150,000 clones, 81% detected once. V gene TRBV19 combines with J gene TRBJ1-1; 7 bases line up with TRBD1. This receptor was identified in a woman aged 50 to 65 in good health and CMV-seronegative. Sequences were obtained from PBMCs. The CDR3 sequence: CASSPRDSDTEAFF. Written as DNA, the CDR3 is TGTGCCAGTAGTCCCAGGGACAGCGACACTGAAGCTTTCTTT.